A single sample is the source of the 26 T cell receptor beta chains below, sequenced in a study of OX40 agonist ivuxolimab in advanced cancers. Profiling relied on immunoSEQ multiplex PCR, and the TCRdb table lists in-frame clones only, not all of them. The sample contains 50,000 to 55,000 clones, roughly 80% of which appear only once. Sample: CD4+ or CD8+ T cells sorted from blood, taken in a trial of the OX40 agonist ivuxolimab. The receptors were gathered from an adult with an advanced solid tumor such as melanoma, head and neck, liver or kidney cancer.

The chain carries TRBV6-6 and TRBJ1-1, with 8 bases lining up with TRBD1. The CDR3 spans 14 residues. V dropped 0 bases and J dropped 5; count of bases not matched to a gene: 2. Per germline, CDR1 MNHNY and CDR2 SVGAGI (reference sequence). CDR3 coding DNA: TGTGCCAGCAGTTACTCGAGACAGGGGACTGAAGCTTTCTTT. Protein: CASSYSRQGTEAFF.

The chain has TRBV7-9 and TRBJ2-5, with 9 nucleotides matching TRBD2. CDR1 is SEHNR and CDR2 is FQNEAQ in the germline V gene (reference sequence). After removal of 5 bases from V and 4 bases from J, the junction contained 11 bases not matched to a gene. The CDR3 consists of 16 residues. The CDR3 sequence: CASSPGVAGEGETQYF. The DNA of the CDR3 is TGTGCCAGCAGCCCCGGGGTAGCGGGAGAGGGAGAGACCCAGTACTTC.

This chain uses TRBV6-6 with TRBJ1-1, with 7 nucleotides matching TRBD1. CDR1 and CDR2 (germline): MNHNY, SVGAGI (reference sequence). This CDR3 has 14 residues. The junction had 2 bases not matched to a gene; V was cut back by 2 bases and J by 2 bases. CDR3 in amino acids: CASSYAGGNTEAFF. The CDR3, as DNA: TGTGCCAGCAGTTACGCAGGGGGAAACACTGAAGCTTTCTTT.

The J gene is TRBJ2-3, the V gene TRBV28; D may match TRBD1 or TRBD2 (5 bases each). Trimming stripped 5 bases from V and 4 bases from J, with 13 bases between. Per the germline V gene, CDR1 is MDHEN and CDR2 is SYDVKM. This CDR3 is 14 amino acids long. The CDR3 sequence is CASSVRGASDTQYF. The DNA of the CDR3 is TGTGCCAGCAGTGTTCGGGGCGCCTCAGATACGCAGTATTTT.

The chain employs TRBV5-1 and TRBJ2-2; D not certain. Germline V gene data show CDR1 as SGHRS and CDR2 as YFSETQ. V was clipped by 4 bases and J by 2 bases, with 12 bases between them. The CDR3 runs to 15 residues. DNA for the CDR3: TGCGCCAGCAGCCCCTCCCTCGTCAACACCGGGGAGCTGTTTTTT. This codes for CASSPSLVNTGELFF.

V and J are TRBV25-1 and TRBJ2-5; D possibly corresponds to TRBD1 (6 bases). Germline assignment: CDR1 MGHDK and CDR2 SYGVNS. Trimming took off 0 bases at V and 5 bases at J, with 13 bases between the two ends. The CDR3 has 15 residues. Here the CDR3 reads CASSEYNYQGETQYF. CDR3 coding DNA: TGTGCCAGCAGTGAATATAACTACCAGGGGGAGACCCAGTACTTC.

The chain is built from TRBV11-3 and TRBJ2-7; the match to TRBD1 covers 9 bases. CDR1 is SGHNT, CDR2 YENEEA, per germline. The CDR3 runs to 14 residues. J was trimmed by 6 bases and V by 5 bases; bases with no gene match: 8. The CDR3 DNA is TGTGCCAGCAGCCCGGGACAGGGAGAACGCGAGCAGTACTTC. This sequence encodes CASSPGQGEREQYF.

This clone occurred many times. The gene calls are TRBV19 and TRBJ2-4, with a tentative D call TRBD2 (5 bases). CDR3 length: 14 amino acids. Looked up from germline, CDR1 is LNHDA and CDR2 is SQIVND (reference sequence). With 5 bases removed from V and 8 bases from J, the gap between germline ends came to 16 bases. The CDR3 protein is CASSFTRAMDIQYF. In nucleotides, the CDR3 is TGTGCCAGTAGTTTTACTAGGGCCATGGACATTCAGTACTTC.

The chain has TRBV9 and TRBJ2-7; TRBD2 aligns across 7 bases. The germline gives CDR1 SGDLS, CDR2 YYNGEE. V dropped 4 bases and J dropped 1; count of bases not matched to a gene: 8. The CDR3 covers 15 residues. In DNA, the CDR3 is TGTGCCAGCAGCACCGCAGCGGGAATTTCCTACGAGCAGTACTTC. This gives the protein CASSTAAGISYEQYF.

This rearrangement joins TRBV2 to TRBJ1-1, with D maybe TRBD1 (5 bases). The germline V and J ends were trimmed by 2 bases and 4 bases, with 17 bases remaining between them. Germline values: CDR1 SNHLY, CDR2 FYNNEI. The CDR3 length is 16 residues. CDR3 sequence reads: CASSERGLMWGTEAFF. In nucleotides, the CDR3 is TGTGCCAGCAGTGAAAGGGGCCTGATGTGGGGCACTGAAGCTTTCTTT.

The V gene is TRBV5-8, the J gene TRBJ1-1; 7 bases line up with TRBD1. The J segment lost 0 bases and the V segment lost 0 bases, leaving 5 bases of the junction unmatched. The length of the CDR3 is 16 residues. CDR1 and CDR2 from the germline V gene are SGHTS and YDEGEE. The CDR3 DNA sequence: TGTGCCAGCAGCTTGGGGCCAGGGGGTATGAACACTGAAGCTTTCTTT. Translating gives CASSLGPGGMNTEAFF.

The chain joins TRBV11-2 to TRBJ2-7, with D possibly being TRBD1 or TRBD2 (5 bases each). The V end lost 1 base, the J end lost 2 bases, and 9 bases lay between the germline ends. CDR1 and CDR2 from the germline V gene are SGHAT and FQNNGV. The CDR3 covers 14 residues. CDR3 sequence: CASSLGGSPYEQYF. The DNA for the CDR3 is TGTGCCAGCAGCTTAGGGGGGTCTCCCTACGAGCAGTACTTC.

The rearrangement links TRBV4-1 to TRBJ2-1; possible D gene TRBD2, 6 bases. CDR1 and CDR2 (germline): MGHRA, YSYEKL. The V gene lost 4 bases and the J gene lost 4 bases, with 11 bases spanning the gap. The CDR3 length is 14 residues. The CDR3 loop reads CASSPGLTYNEQFF. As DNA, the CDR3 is TGCGCCAGCAGCCCTGGACTAACTTACAATGAGCAGTTCTTC.

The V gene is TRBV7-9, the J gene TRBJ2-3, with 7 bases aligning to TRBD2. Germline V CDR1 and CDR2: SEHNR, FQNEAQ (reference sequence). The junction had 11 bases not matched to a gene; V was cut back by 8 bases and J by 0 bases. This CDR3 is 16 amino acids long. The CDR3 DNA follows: TGTGCCAGCCCCTCGGCAGGCGGGAGAAGCACAGATACGCAGTATTTT. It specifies CASPSAGGRSTDTQYF. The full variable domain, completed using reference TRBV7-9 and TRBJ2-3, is DTGVSQNPRHKITKRGQNVTFRCDPISEHNRLYWYRQTLGQGPEFLTYFQNEAQLEKSRLLSDRFSAERPKGSFSTLEIQRTEQGDSAMYLCASPSAGGRSTDTQYFGPGTRLTVL.

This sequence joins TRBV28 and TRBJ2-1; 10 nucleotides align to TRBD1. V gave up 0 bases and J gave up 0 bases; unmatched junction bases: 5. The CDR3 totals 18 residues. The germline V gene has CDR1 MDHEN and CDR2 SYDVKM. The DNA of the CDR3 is TGTGCCAGCAGTTTATGGGGACAGGGGTTTCGCTCCTACAATGAGCAGTTCTTC. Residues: CASSLWGQGFRSYNEQFF. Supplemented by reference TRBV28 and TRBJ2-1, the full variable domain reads DVKVTQSSRYLVKRTGEKVFLECVQDMDHENMFWYRQDPGLGLRLIYFSYDVKMKEKGDIPEGYSVSREKKERFSLILESASTNQTSMYLCASSLWGQGFRSYNEQFFGPGTRLTVL.

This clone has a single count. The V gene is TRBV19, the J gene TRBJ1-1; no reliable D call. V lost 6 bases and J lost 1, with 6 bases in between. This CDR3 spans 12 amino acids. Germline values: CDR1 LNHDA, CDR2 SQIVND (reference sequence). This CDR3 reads CASRYRNTEAFF. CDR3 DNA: TGTGCCAGTAGATACAGGAACACTGAAGCTTTCTTT.

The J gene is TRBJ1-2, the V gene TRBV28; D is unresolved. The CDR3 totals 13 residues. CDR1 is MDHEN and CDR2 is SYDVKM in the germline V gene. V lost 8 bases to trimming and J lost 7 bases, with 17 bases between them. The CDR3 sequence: CASEGPTRRGYTF. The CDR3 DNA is TGTGCCAGCGAAGGCCCCACAAGACGTGGCTACACCTTC.

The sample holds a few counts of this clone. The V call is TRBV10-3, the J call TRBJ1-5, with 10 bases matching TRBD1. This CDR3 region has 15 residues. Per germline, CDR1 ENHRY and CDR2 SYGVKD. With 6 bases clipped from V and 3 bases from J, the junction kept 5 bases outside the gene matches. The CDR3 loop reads CAISEDRGINQPQHF. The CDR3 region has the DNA TGTGCCATCAGCGAGGACAGGGGGATCAATCAGCCCCAGCATTTT.

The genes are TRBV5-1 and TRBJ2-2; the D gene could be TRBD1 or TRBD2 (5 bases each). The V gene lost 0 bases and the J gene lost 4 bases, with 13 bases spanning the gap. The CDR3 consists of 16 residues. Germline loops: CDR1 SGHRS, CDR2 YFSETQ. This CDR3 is CASSLARGVGTGELFF. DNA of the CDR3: TGCGCCAGCAGCTTGGCCCGAGGGGTTGGCACCGGGGAGCTGTTTTTT.

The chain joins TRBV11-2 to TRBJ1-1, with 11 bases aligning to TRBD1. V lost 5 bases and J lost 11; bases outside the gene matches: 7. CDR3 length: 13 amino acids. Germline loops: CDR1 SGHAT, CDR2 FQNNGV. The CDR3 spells CASSPGQGAKAFF. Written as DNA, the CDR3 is TGTGCCAGCAGCCCCGGACAGGGGGCTAAGGCTTTCTTT. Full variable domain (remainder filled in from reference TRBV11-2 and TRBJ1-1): EAGVAQSPRYKIIEKRQSVAFWCNPISGHATLYWYQQILGQGPKLLIQFQNNGVVDDSQLPKDRFSAERLKGVDSTLKIQPAKLEDSAVYLCASSPGQGAKAFFGQGTRLTVV.

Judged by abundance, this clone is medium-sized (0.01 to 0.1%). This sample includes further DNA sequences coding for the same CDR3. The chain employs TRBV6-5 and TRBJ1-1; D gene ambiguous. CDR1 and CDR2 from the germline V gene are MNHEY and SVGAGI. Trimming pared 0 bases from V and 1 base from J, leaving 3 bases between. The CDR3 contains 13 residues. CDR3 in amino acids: CASSYSENTEAFF. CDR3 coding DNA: TGTGCCAGCAGTTACTCAGAGAACACTGAAGCTTTCTTT.

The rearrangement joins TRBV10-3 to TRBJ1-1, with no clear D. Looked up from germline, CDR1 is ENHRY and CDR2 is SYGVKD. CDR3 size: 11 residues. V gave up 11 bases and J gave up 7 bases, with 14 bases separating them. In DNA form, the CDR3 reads TGTGCCTCGCAAGGTATATTTGAAGCTTTCTTT. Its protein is CASQGIFEAFF.

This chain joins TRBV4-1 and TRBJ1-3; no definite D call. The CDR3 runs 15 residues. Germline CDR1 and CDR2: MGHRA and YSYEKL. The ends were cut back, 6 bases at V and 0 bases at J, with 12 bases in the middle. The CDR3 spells CASRVDPLSGNTIYF. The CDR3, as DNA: TGCGCCAGCAGGGTTGACCCACTCTCTGGAAACACCATATATTTT.

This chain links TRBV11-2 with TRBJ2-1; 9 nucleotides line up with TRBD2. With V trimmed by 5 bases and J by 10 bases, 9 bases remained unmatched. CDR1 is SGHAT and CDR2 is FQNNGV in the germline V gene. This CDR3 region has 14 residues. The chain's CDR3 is CASSPRTSVGEQFF. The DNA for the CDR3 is TGTGCCAGCAGCCCCCGGACTAGCGTGGGCGAGCAGTTCTTC.

CDR3 in DNA: TGTGCTAGTGGTCTTCAGGGAGAAGCTTTCTTT. It is translated as CASGLQGEAFF. The chain carries TRBV12-5 and TRBJ1-1; D may be TRBD1 (5 bases). Germline values: CDR1 LGHNT, CDR2 FRNRAP. Between the trimmed V and J ends, which lost 5 bases and 8 bases, there was a span of 9 bases. There are 11 residues in the CDR3.

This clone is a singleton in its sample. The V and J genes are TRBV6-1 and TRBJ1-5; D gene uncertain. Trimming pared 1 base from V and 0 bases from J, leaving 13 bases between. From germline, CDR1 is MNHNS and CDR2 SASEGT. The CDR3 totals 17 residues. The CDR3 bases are TGTGCCAGCAGTGAAGGATCTAACCTATATAGCAATCAGCCCCAGCATTTT. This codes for CASSEGSNLYSNQPQHF.